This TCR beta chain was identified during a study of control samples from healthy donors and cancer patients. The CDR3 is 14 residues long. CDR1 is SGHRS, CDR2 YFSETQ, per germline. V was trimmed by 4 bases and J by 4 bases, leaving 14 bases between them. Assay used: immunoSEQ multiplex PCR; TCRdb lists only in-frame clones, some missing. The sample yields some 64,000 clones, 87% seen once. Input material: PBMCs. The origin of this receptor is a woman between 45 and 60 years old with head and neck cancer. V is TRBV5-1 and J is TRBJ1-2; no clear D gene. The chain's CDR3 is CASSLLEVGYGYTF. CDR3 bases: TGCGCCAGCAGCCTCCTTGAGGTGGGCTATGGCTACACCTTC.